Each of the 27 T cell receptor beta chains below was sequenced from the same sample in a study of identical twins. TCRdb itself ran the 5' RACE reads through MiXCR, one entry per CDR3 protein. The data contain fewer than 350,000 distinct CDR3 sequences, about 8.9% of them singletons. The same sample was also studied in work on yellow fever vaccine responses in identical twins.

The sample comprised memory (CD45RO+) T cells sorted from blood. The receptors originated from a young woman in good health.

The chain recombines TRBV11-2 with TRBJ2-2, with 8 bases lining up with TRBD2. V lost 2 bases to trimming and J lost 4 bases; unmatched junction nucleotides: 3. The CDR3 extends over 15 amino acids. Germline CDR1 SGHAT, CDR2 FQNNGV. Here the CDR3 DNA reads TGTGCCAGCAGCTTATACGGGGGGGCCACCGGGGAGCTGTTTTTT. Protein: CASSLYGGATGELFF.

This clonotype appeared a single time. The rearrangement links TRBV19 to TRBJ2-5, with D tentatively TRBD2 (6 bases). This CDR3 has 17 amino acids. Looked up from germline, CDR1 is LNHDA and CDR2 is SQIVND (reference sequence). Trimming pared 11 bases from V and 5 bases from J, leaving 30 bases between. CDR3 nucleotides: TGTGCCCCACGGGGGTCCCAGACCTACTCTAAACGGGAGACCCAGTACTTC. This sequence encodes CAPRGSQTYSKRETQYF. The full variable domain, in which reference TRBV19 and TRBJ2-5 provide the parts outside the CDR3, is DGGITQSPKYLFRKEGQNVTLSCEQNLNHDAMYWYRQDPGQGLRLIYYSQIVNDFQKGDIAEGYSVSREKKESFPLTVTSAQKNPTAFYLCAPRGSQTYSKRETQYFGPGTRLLVL.

This clonotype was seen repeatedly, ten times or more. The J gene is TRBJ1-2, the V gene TRBV10-3; possible D gene TRBD1, 5 bases. CDR3 length equals 14 residues. Germline CDR1 is ENHRY and CDR2 is SYGVKD. V lost 7 bases and J 6 bases, leaving 18 bases between the germline ends. This CDR3 is CAITDGATSNGYTF. The CDR3 nucleotides are TGTGCCATCACCGATGGGGCTACTTCGAATGGCTACACCTTC.

The chain carries TRBV6-6 and TRBJ2-5, with D uncertain. Trimming pared 2 bases from V and 5 bases from J, leaving 6 bases between. The CDR3 is 12 amino acids. CDR1 and CDR2 from the germline V gene are MNHNY and SVGAGI (reference sequence). Here the CDR3 reads CASSYPPETQYF. The CDR3 coding sequence is TGTGCCAGCAGTTACCCCCCGGAGACCCAGTACTTC.

The rearrangement joins TRBV28 to TRBJ2-2; 7 bases line up with TRBD2. The length of the CDR3 is 19 residues. Germline CDR1 is MDHEN and CDR2 is SYDVKM. Germline trimming cut 6 bases from V and 0 bases from J; bases unmatched to any gene: 16. CDR3 nucleotides: TGTGCCAGCAGCTCAAGACTAGGGACTACCATCGCGAACACCGGGGAGCTGTTTTTT. This codes for CASSSRLGTTIANTGELFF. Supplemented by reference TRBV28 and TRBJ2-2, the full variable domain reads DVKVTQSSRYLVKRTGEKVFLECVQDMDHENMFWYRQDPGLGLRLIYFSYDVKMKEKGDIPEGYSVSREKKERFSLILESASTNQTSMYLCASSSRLGTTIANTGELFFGEGSRLTVL.

The chain links TRBV4-1 to TRBJ2-5; 8 nucleotides match TRBD1. The CDR3 totals 16 residues. Germline CDR1 MGHRA, CDR2 YSYEKL. V lost 4 bases, J lost 5 bases, and 12 bases stayed unmatched. The CDR3 loop reads CASSLEGGQGWETQYF. DNA of the CDR3: TGCGCCAGCAGCCTCGAAGGCGGACAGGGATGGGAGACCCAGTACTTC.

This clonotype was seen ten or more times. V usage is TRBV5-1 and J usage is TRBJ2-3; TRBD2 aligns across 8 bases. The CDR3 is made up of 14 amino acids. The germline V gene encodes CDR1 SGHRS and CDR2 YFSETQ. V shed 3 bases and J 5 bases; nucleotides not matched to a gene: 5. The CDR3, as DNA: TGCGCCAGCAGCTCGACTAGCGTTAGAGATACGCAGTATTTT. As protein: CASSSTSVRDTQYF.

This clonotype has a count of ten or more. V usage is TRBV5-1 and J usage is TRBJ1-1; D is perhaps TRBD1 (5 bases). The germline V gene has CDR1 SGHRS and CDR2 YFSETQ. The V and J ends lost 4 bases and 7 bases respectively, with 14 bases between them. This CDR3 is 13 amino acids long. CDR3 sequence reads: CASSGSRGDEAFF. The DNA of the CDR3 is TGCGCCAGCAGCGGTAGTAGGGGTGATGAAGCTTTCTTT. Using reference TRBV5-1 and TRBJ1-1 for the parts outside the CDR3, the full variable domain is KAGVTQTPRYLIKTRGQQVTLSCSPISGHRSVSWYQQTPGQGLQFLFEYFSETQRNKGNFPGRFSGRQFSNSRSEMNVSTLELGDSALYLCASSGSRGDEAFFGQGTRLTVV.

This clonotype was counted a few times. This rearrangement joins TRBV5-5 to TRBJ1-2; 9 bases are a match to TRBD1. Trimming cost V 3 bases and J 6 bases; bases outside gene matches: 9. Germline values: CDR1 SGHKS, CDR2 YYEKEE (reference sequence). The CDR3 sequence is 15 residues long. The CDR3 reads CASSSTLQGANGYTF. Written as DNA, the CDR3 is TGTGCCAGCAGCTCGACCCTACAGGGGGCGAATGGCTACACCTTC.

This clonotype has a handful of counts. The CDR3 reads CASSLGQGWDEQFF. The DNA for the CDR3 is TGTGCCAGCAGCTTAGGCCAGGGTTGGGATGAGCAGTTCTTC. The J gene is TRBJ2-1, the V gene TRBV11-2, with TRBD1 as a possible D gene (5 bases). V was pared by 1 base and J by 8 bases, with 12 bases between. This CDR3 is built from 14 residues. CDR1 and CDR2 from the germline V gene are SGHAT and FQNNGV. The whole variable domain, remainder taken from reference TRBV11-2 and TRBJ2-1, is EAGVAQSPRYKIIEKRQSVAFWCNPISGHATLYWYQQILGQGPKLLIQFQNNGVVDDSQLPKDRFSAERLKGVDSTLKIQPAKLEDSAVYLCASSLGQGWDEQFFGPGTRLTVL.

The J gene is TRBJ2-7, the V gene TRBV6-1, with TRBD1 matching 10 bases. Germline trimming cut 10 bases from V and 2 bases from J; bases unmatched to any gene: 14. The CDR3 sequence is 16 residues long. Germline lookup yields CDR1 MNHNS and CDR2 SASEGT. CDR3 in amino acids: CAIGRARTGGTYEQYF. The CDR3 nucleotides read TGTGCCATCGGGAGAGCCCGGACAGGGGGAACCTACGAGCAGTACTTC.

This clonotype has ten or more counts. This chain links TRBV5-5 with TRBJ2-1; 8 bases fit TRBD1. The CDR3 totals 15 residues. From germline, CDR1 is SGHKS and CDR2 YYEKEE (reference sequence). Trimming cost V 2 bases and J 0 bases; bases outside gene matches: 1. The CDR3 loop reads CASSFTGGSYNEQFF. In DNA, the CDR3 is TGTGCCAGCAGCTTTACAGGGGGCTCCTACAATGAGCAGTTCTTC. The entire variable domain, with the rest obtained from reference TRBV5-5 and TRBJ2-1, is as follows: DAGVTQSPTHLIKTRGQQVTLRCSPISGHKSVSWYQQVLGQGPQFIFQYYEKEERGRGNFPDRFSARQFPNYSSELNVNALLLGDSALYLCASSFTGGSYNEQFFGPGTRLTVL.

V is TRBV5-1 and J is TRBJ2-1, with 7 positions matching TRBD2. CDR1 SGHRS and CDR2 YFSETQ come from the germline V gene. V dropped 7 bases and J dropped 3; count of bases not matched to a gene: 7. This CDR3 contains 14 residues. The CDR3 DNA reads as TGCGCCAGCGCCCAAGGACTAGACTACAATGAGCAGTTCTTC. Protein product: CASAQGLDYNEQFF.

In this sample, this clonotype turned up a few times. This chain uses TRBV6-1 with TRBJ2-2; 8 bases line up with TRBD1. The CDR3 is 15 residues long. The germline CDR1 and CDR2 sequences are MNHNS and SASEGT. V was pared by 5 bases and J by 3 bases, with 5 bases of the junction left unmatched. CDR3 bases: TGTGCCAGCAGTCAACGGACAGGGCACACCGGGGAGCTGTTTTTT. Its translation is CASSQRTGHTGELFF.

The V call is TRBV7-2, the J call TRBJ1-1; TRBD1 might be the D (5 bases). This CDR3 is 13 amino acids long. V lost 11 bases and J lost 0, with 13 bases in between. Germline V CDR1 and CDR2: SGHTA, FQGNSA. The CDR3 coding sequence is TGTGCCGCGGGGGGAGACATGAACACTGAAGCTTTCTTT. Residues: CAAGGDMNTEAFF.

This clonotype was detected ten times or more. The chain combines TRBV20-1 with TRBJ2-3; possible D gene TRBD2, 6 bases. The CDR3 spans 15 residues. Between the trimmed V and J ends, which lost 5 bases and 2 bases, there was a span of 17 bases. The germline CDR1 and CDR2 sequences are DFQATT and SNEGSKA (reference sequence). CDR3 bases: TGCAGTGCTGTCGTGGCGGGGATAAACACAGATACGCAGTATTTT. It codes for CSAVVAGINTDTQYF.

This clonotype occurred a few times. This rearrangement joins TRBV7-2 to TRBJ1-5; D ambiguous. V gave up 2 bases and J gave up 2 bases, with 10 bases separating them. This CDR3 has 15 amino acids. Per germline, CDR1 SGHTA and CDR2 FQGNSA. Here the CDR3 reads CASSLSGIGNQPQHF. The CDR3 region has the DNA TGTGCCAGCAGCTTATCGGGCATCGGCAATCAGCCCCAGCATTTT.

V is TRBV7-6 and J is TRBJ2-3; 12 bases are a match to TRBD2. After removal of 5 bases from V and 0 bases from J, the junction contained 3 bases not matched to a gene. CDR1 and CDR2 from the germline V gene are SGHVS and FNYEAQ. CDR3 length equals 16 residues. The CDR3 DNA reads TGTGCCAGCAGCCCCGGACTAGCGGGGAGCACAGATACGCAGTATTTT. It is translated as CASSPGLAGSTDTQYF.

This clonotype was seen ten or more times. V and J are TRBV12-3 or TRBV12-4 and TRBJ1-6; D uncertain. This CDR3 has 13 amino acids. Deletions cut 5 bases from V and 9 bases from J, with 11 bases between. CDR3 sequence (DNA): TGTGCCAGCAGTCCCGGGGAGGGTTCACCCCTCCACTTT. Translating it yields CASSPGEGSPLHF.

In this sample, this clonotype turned up many times. The gene calls are TRBV15 and TRBJ1-1, with D unresolved. From germline, CDR1 is LNHNV and CDR2 YYDKDF (reference sequence). V lost 4 bases and J lost 0, with 9 bases in between. The CDR3 covers 14 residues. The CDR3 coding sequence is TGTGCCACCAGCATGAATGTAATGAACACTGAAGCTTTCTTT. As protein: CATSMNVMNTEAFF.

This clonotype was seen repeatedly, ten times or more. This chain uses TRBV5-1 with TRBJ2-3, with a possible D match to TRBD2 (5 bases). The CDR3 totals 13 residues. Trimming cost V 3 bases and J 3 bases, with 8 bases left between them. Germline CDR1 is SGHRS and CDR2 is YFSETQ. This CDR3 reads CASSSGLTDTQYF. The CDR3 nucleotides are TGCGCCAGCAGCTCTGGACTGACAGATACGCAGTATTTT.

This clonotype was counted many times. This sequence joins TRBV12-3 or TRBV12-4 and TRBJ1-4; D is perhaps TRBD1 (5 bases). The CDR3 consists of 16 residues. V shed 4 bases and J shed 3 bases, with 15 bases lying between them. The CDR3: CASSSGPSGSNEKLFF. In DNA, the CDR3 is TGTGCCAGCAGTTCGGGGCCGTCAGGGTCTAATGAAAAACTGTTTTTT.

In its sample, this clonotype was seen a few times. V usage is TRBV7-8 and J usage is TRBJ1-1; D is undetermined. V lost 5 bases to trimming and J lost 2 bases, with 12 bases between them. CDR1 and CDR2 (germline): SGHVS, FQNEAQ. CDR3 length: 14 residues. For the CDR3, the DNA is TGTGCCAGCAGCCAACGCCCAAAAAACACTGAAGCTTTCTTT. This gives the protein CASSQRPKNTEAFF.

The genes are TRBV12-3 or TRBV12-4 and TRBJ2-1; 9 positions agree with TRBD1. The CDR3 sequence is 14 residues long. V shed 6 bases, J shed 8 bases, and the junction held 8 bases outside the gene matches. The CDR3, as DNA: TGTGCCAGCAGCCTACAGGGGGCATCTTATGAGCAGTTCTTC. It yields the protein CASSLQGASYEQFF.

The chain has TRBV18 and TRBJ1-1, with a possible D match to TRBD1 (5 bases). This CDR3 region has 14 residues. Germline V gives CDR1 KGHSH, CDR2 LQKENI. Trimming removed 4 bases at V and 3 bases at J, with 12 bases between. CDR3 sequence reads: CASSLSTADTEAFF. In DNA, the CDR3 is TGTGCCAGCTCACTATCGACAGCGGACACTGAAGCTTTCTTT.

CDR3 loop: CASSKVGTVRYEQYV. The CDR3 bases are TGTGCCAGCAGCAAAGTGGGGACGGTAAGGTACGAGCAGTACGTC. This chain uses TRBV21-1 with TRBJ2-7; the table's D call of TRBD1 was not tested on the DNA. TRBV21-1 is recorded as a pseudogene. This CDR3 has 15 residues.

This clonotype was observed a handful of times. V is TRBV7-9 and J is TRBJ1-5; 8 nucleotides line up with TRBD1. This CDR3 has 15 residues. Unmatched junction bases numbered 8, after V lost 4 bases and J lost 6 bases. Germline CDR1 is SEHNR and CDR2 is FQNEAQ (reference sequence). This CDR3 reads CASSSGQGSVQPQHF. The DNA of the CDR3 is TGTGCCAGCAGCTCCGGACAGGGAAGTGTTCAGCCCCAGCATTTT.